The source of this T cell receptor beta chain is a study of T-cell memory formation after mild COVID-19. Turning to the study itself: Most TCR clusters belonged to a single donor.

Researchers used 5'RACE with constant-segment primers to make TCR alpha and TCR beta cDNA libraries that carry sample barcodes and UMIs. TCRdb reprocessed the 5' RACE reads via MiXCR and lists one record per CDR3 protein. The repertoire has a few hundred thousand distinct CDR3 sequences, 15% of them found once; the top ten carry around 24%. Study conclusions and caveats: Clones contracting over day 15 to 85 were CD4/CD8 balanced, with later expanders leaning CD4+.

Notes on this clonotype: Its cognate antigen is unknown.

Germline CDR1 reads LGHNA; CDR2 reads YSLEER. With 4 bases removed from V and 2 bases from J, the gap between germline ends came to 11 bases. The CDR3 sequence is 14 residues long. The sample comprised PBMCs or a T cell subset sorted from them (not recorded which). The clonotype comes from a man between 18 and 35 years old who had mild COVID-19 (a few samples of this study predate the infection). Cell type and time point are not known. The chain joins TRBV4-3 to TRBJ1-2, with a possible D match to TRBD1 (5 bases). CDR3 DNA: TGCGCCAGCAGCCGCCAGGGTGTAAACTATGGCTACACCTTC. This sequence encodes CASSRQGVNYGYTF.